Following are 21 T cell receptor beta chains from one sample sequenced in a study of beta chain features in type 1 diabetes. Reverse transcription of all isolated RNA meant that expressed TCRB transcripts were sequenced. Measured with immunoSEQ multiplex PCR; TCRdb has only the in-frame clones, and not every one. The sample consists of around 430,000 clones, around 30% of them appearing once. The sequencing input was naive CD4+ T cells from blood. The source is a man aged 18 to 29 in good health.

This clone was counted only a few times. The V gene is TRBV7-6, the J gene TRBJ2-7; D is undetermined. The germline V gene has CDR1 SGHVS and CDR2 FNYEAQ. This CDR3 is 14 amino acids long. Deletions cut 1 base from V and 0 bases from J, with 7 bases between. CDR3 bases: TGTGCCAGCAGCTTAGTGTCGGGCTCCTACGAGCAGTACTTC. It yields the protein CASSLVSGSYEQYF.

CDR3 bases: TGCGCCAGCAGCCCCCTCAGTAGGGTTAATGAGCAGTTCTTC. Translating it yields CASSPLSRVNEQFF. The chain carries TRBV4-1 and TRBJ2-1, with D hard to call. Trimming took 4 bases from V and 7 from J, leaving 14 bases between them. Germline values: CDR1 MGHRA, CDR2 YSYEKL. This CDR3 region has 14 residues.

With regard to this clone: Other nucleotide sequences from this sample produce the same CDR3. This chain links TRBV15 with TRBJ2-3, with D possibly matching TRBD1 (5 bases). CDR3 length equals 14 residues. The germline CDR1 and CDR2 sequences are LNHNV and YYDKDF (reference sequence). The V end was cut by 6 bases, the J end by 3 bases, with 13 bases between. In DNA form, the CDR3 reads TGTGCCACCAGATTCGGACAAGGGACAGATACGCAGTATTTT. It encodes CATRFGQGTDTQYF.

The V and J genes are TRBV7-9 and TRBJ2-1, with D hard to call. Per the germline V gene, CDR1 is SEHNR and CDR2 is FQNEAQ (reference sequence). V shed 5 bases and J shed 9 bases, with 17 bases lying between them. The CDR3 sequence is 14 residues long. DNA of the CDR3: TGTGCCAGCAGCCAGTTCTACCTGGACGGTGAGCAGTTCTTC. It specifies CASSQFYLDGEQFF.

The chain couples TRBV14 to TRBJ1-2; the match to TRBD1 covers 7 bases. The CDR3 has 15 amino acids. Germline CDR1 SGHDN, CDR2 FVKESK. V trimming: 4 bases; J trimming: 4 bases; junction bases outside the gene matches: 9. CDR3 sequence: CASSLRQGPGYGYTF. For the CDR3, the DNA is TGTGCCAGCAGCCTCCGACAGGGACCAGGCTATGGCTACACCTTC.

This clone has more than one count but fewer than ten. The chain is built from TRBV30 and TRBJ1-5; D remains unclear. The CDR3 runs 14 residues. The germline gives CDR1 GTSNPN, CDR2 SVGIG (reference sequence). The germline V and J ends were trimmed by 3 bases and 1 base, with 10 bases remaining between them. CDR3 nucleotides: TGTGCCTGGAGCGGAGATTTGAGCAATCAGCCCCAGCATTTT. Protein sequence: CAWSGDLSNQPQHF.

This clone was picked up a small number of times. The chain has TRBV29-1 and TRBJ2-3; 13 bases line up with TRBD2. CDR3 length equals 15 residues. The trim removed 4 bases at V and 2 bases at J, leaving 3 bases unmatched. Germline assignment: CDR1 SQVTM and CDR2 ANQGSEA. CDR3 nucleotide sequence: TGCAGCGTTGGGGGACTAGCGGGGAACACAGATACGCAGTATTTT. It encodes CSVGGLAGNTDTQYF.

This clone showed up just a few times. This chain joins TRBV25-1 and TRBJ2-3; possibly TRBD1 for D (5 bases). V was clipped by 1 base and J by 7 bases, with 15 bases between them. CDR3 length equals 15 residues. Germline values: CDR1 MGHDK, CDR2 SYGVNS. The CDR3 reads CASSESRVSGYTQYF. The CDR3 DNA sequence: TGTGCCAGCAGTGAATCCAGGGTGTCAGGGTATACGCAGTATTTT.

This clone was seen just once. The chain joins TRBV7-2 to TRBJ2-5; 11 bases map to TRBD2. V gave up 1 base and J gave up 1 base; unmatched junction bases: 8. The CDR3 spans 18 residues. CDR1 is SGHTA and CDR2 is FQGNSA in the germline V gene. The CDR3 DNA reads TGTGCCAGCAGCTTAGTTCTAGCGGGAGGTATTCTCCAAGAGACCCAGTACTTC. Its translation: CASSLVLAGGILQETQYF.

In its sample, this clone was seen a few times. The sample contains more than one DNA sequence encoding this CDR3. This chain uses TRBV30 with TRBJ2-7; a possible D gene is TRBD1 (5 bases). V lost 1 base and J 4 bases, leaving 8 bases between the germline ends. This CDR3 contains 12 residues. Germline V gives CDR1 GTSNPN, CDR2 SVGIG (reference sequence). CDR3 sequence reads: CAWSGQGYEQYF. CDR3 DNA: TGTGCCTGGAGTGGGCAGGGATACGAGCAGTACTTC.

The chain is built from TRBV7-2 and TRBJ2-7, with 7 positions matching TRBD1. Germline V gene data show CDR1 as SGHTA and CDR2 as FQGNSA. The CDR3 consists of 14 residues. The trim removed 5 bases at V and 1 base at J, leaving 5 bases unmatched. DNA for the CDR3: TGTGCCAGCAGCGCCACACAGGGGTCCTACGAGCAGTACTTC. This encodes CASSATQGSYEQYF.

A few counts support this clone. This chain links TRBV9 with TRBJ2-3; 8 bases match TRBD2. This CDR3 comprises 16 residues. The junction had 4 bases not matched to a gene; V was cut back by 0 bases and J by 1 base. Germline CDR1 and CDR2: SGDLS and YYNGEE. The CDR3 here is CASSVDPAGGTDTQYF. DNA for the CDR3: TGTGCCAGCAGCGTAGACCCAGCGGGGGGCACAGATACGCAGTATTTT.

In its sample, this clone was seen a few times. The rearrangement uses TRBV4-2 and TRBJ2-3, with TRBD2 as a possible D gene (6 bases). The length of the CDR3 is 17 residues. CDR1 and CDR2 from the germline V gene are LGHNA and YNFKEQ. Trimming cost V 1 base and J 2 bases, with 16 bases left between them. In nucleotides, the CDR3 is TGTGCCAGCAGCCAAGGCGGAGGAGGGCCGATCACAGATACGCAGTATTTT. This encodes CASSQGGGGPITDTQYF.

The chain couples TRBV29-1 to TRBJ1-1; no definite D call. V was trimmed by 7 bases and J by 1 base, leaving 10 bases between them. Germline V gene data show CDR1 as SQVTM and CDR2 as ANQGSEA. The CDR3 has 12 amino acids. CDR3 nucleotide sequence: TGCAGCGGGAAGACACAGAACACTGAAGCTTTCTTT. Translation: CSGKTQNTEAFF.

The V gene is TRBV7-2, the J gene TRBJ2-3; D remains unclear. Germline CDR1 and CDR2: SGHTA and FQGNSA. The CDR3 has 12 residues. The germline V and J ends were trimmed by 5 bases and 2 bases, with 5 bases remaining between them. The CDR3 reads CASSPHTDTQYF. The CDR3 nucleotides read TGTGCCAGCAGCCCGCACACAGATACGCAGTATTTT.

The chain uses TRBV7-2 and TRBJ1-2; TRBD1 matches at 9 bases. Germline lookup yields CDR1 SGHTA and CDR2 FQGNSA. The CDR3 loop spans 15 amino acids. The junction had 8 bases not matched to a gene; V was cut back by 4 bases and J by 5 bases. The CDR3 region has the DNA TGTGCCAGCAGCTCCCGGACAGGGGATGGTTATGGCTACACCTTC. This sequence encodes CASSSRTGDGYGYTF.

V usage is TRBV4-1 and J usage is TRBJ2-1; 8 bases align to TRBD2. The length of the CDR3 is 17 residues. The germline CDR1 and CDR2 sequences are MGHRA and YSYEKL. Unmatched junction bases numbered 11, after V lost 4 bases and J lost 3 bases. CDR3 amino acids: CASSPGIAGLLYNEQFF. CDR3 nucleotides: TGCGCCAGCAGCCCCGGAATAGCGGGACTCCTCTACAATGAGCAGTTCTTC.

This clone was seen more than once but under ten times. V gene TRBV30 combines with J gene TRBJ1-1; 8 positions match TRBD1. J was trimmed by 3 bases and V by 0 bases; bases with no gene match: 15. The CDR3 has 18 residues. The V gene's germline CDR1 is GTSNPN and CDR2 SVGIG (reference sequence). The CDR3 region has the DNA TGTGCCTGGAGTGTTCTAGGACAGGGAATTACTTGGCACACTGAAGCTTTCTTT. Amino acids: CAWSVLGQGITWHTEAFF.

The rearrangement joins TRBV11-1 to TRBJ2-7; D gene uncertain. Per the germline V gene, CDR1 is SGHAT and CDR2 is FQDESV (reference sequence). This CDR3 is 15 amino acids long. V lost 1 base to trimming and J lost 1 base, with 11 bases between them. As DNA, the CDR3 is TGTGCCAGCAGCTTAGTGGCGGTATCTTCCTACGAGCAGTACTTC. Encoded protein: CASSLVAVSSYEQYF.

This clone was counted only a few times. The rearrangement joins TRBV20-1 to TRBJ2-7; D is uncertain. CDR1 DFQATT and CDR2 SNEGSKA come from the germline V gene (reference sequence). Trimming pared 8 bases from V and 5 bases from J, leaving 13 bases between. The CDR3 has 11 amino acids. The CDR3: CSPIMGHEQYF. The CDR3 coding sequence is TGCAGTCCCATTATGGGCCACGAGCAGTACTTC.

This clone appeared a few times. Other DNA sequences of this sample code for an identical CDR3. The chain is built from TRBV9 and TRBJ2-2; D is unresolved. The CDR3 runs to 14 residues. Germline V lookup: CDR1 SGDLS, CDR2 YYNGEE. Trimming removed 0 bases from V and 1 base from J, with 4 bases in between. This chain's CDR3 is CASSVALNTGELFF. DNA of the CDR3: TGTGCCAGCAGCGTAGCTTTGAACACCGGGGAGCTGTTTTTT.